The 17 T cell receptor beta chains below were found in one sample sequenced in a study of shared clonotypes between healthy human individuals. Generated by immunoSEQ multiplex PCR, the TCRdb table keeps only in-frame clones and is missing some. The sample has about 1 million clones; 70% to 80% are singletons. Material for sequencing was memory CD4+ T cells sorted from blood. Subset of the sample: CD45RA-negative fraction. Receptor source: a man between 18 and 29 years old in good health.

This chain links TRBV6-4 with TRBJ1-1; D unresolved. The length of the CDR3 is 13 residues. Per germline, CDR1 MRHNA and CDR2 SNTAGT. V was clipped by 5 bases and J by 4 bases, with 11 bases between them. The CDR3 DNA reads TGTGCCAGCAGTTCGGGGAGGTCCACTGAAGCTTTCTTT. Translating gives CASSSGRSTEAFF.

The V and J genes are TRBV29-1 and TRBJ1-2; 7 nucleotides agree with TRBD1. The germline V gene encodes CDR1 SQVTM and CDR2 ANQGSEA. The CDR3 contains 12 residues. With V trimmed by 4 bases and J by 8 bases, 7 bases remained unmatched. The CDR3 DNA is TGCAGCGTTGGGTTCACAGGGGACGGCTACACCTTC. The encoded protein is CSVGFTGDGYTF.

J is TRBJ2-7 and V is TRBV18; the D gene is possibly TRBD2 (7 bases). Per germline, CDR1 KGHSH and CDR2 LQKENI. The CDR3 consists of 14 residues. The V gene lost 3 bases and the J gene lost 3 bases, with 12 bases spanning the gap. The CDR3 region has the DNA TGTGCCAGCTCACCCAGGGGAGGGATCTACGAGCAGTACTTC. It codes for CASSPRGGIYEQYF.

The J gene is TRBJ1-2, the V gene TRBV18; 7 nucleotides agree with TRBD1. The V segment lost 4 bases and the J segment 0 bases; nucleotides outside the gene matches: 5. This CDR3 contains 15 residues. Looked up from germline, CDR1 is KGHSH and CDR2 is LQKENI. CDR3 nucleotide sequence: TGTGCCAGCTCACAATCCGGGACAGCTAACTATGGCTACACCTTC. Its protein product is CASSQSGTANYGYTF. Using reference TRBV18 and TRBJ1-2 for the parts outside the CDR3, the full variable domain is NAGVMQNPRHLVRRRGQEARLRCSPMKGHSHVYWYRQLPEEGLKFMVYLQKENIIDESGMPKERFSAEFPKEGPSILRIQQVVRGDSAAYFCASSQSGTANYGYTFGSGTRLTVV.

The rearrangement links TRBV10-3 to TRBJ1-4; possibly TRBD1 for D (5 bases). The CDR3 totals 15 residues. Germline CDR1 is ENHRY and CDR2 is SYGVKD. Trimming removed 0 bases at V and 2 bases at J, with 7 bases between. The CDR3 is CAISESRGTNEKLFF. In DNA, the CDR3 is TGTGCCATCAGTGAGTCCCGGGGGACTAATGAAAAACTGTTTTTT.

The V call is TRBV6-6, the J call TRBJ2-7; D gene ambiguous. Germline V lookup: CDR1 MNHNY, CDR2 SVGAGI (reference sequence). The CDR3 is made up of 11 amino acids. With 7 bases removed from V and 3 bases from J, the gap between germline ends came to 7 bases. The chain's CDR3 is CASIANYEQYF. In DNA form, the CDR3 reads TGTGCCAGCATTGCCAACTACGAGCAGTACTTC.

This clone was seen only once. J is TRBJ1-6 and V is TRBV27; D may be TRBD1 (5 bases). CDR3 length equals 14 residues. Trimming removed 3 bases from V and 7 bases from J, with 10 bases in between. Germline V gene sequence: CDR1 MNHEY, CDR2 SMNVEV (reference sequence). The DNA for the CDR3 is TGTGCCAGCAGTTTCCGGGACCGCAATTCACCCCTCCACTTT. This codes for CASSFRDRNSPLHF.

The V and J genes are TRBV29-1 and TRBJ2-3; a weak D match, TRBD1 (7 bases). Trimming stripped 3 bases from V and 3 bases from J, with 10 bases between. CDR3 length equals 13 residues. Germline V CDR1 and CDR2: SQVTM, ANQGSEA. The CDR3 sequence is CSVDPGGTDTQYF. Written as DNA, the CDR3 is TGCAGCGTTGATCCAGGGGGGACAGATACGCAGTATTTT.

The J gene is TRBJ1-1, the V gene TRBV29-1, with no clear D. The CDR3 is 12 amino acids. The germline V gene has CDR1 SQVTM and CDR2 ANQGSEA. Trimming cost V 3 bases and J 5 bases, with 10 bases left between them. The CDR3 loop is CSVDPLGTEAFF. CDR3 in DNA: TGCAGCGTTGACCCCCTCGGGACTGAAGCTTTCTTT.

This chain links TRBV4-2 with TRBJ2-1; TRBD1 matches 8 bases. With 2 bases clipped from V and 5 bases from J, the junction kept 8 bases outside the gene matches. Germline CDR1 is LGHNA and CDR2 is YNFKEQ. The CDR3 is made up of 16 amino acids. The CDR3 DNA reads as TGTGCCAGCAGCCAACCCCCCGGACAGGGACACAATGAGCAGTTCTTC. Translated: CASSQPPGQGHNEQFF.

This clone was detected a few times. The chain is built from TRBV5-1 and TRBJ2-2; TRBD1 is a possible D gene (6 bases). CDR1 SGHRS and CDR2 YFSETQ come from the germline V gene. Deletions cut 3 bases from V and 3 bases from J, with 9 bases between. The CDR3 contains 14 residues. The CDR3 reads CASSSRTDTGELFF. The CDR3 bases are TGCGCCAGCAGCTCGCGGACAGACACCGGGGAGCTGTTTTTT.

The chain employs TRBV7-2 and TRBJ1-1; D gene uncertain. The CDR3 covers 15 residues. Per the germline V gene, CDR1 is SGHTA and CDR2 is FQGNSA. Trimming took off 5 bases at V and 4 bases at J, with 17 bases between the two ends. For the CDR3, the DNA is TGTGCCAGCAGCCTCAGGACGGGTCAAGTCACTGAAGCTTTCTTT. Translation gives CASSLRTGQVTEAFF.

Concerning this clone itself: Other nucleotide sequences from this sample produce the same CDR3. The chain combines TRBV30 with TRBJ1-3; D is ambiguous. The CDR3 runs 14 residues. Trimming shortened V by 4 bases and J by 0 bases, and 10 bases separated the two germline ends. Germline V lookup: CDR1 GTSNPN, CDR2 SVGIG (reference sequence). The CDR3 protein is CAWTQGSSGNTIYF. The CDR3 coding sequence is TGTGCCTGGACCCAAGGGAGCTCTGGAAACACCATATATTTT.

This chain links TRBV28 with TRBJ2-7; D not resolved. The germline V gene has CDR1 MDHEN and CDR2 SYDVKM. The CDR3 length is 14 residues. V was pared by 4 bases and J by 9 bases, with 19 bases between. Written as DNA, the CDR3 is TGTGCCAGCAGTTCCCACGACCGGGCCCAGAGGCAGTACTTC. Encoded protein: CASSSHDRAQRQYF.

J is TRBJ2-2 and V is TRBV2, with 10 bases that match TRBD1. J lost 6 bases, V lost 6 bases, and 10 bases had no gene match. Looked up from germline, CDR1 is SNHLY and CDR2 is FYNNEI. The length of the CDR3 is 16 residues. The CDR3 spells CASRRQGALFPGELFF. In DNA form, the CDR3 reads TGTGCCAGCAGGCGACAGGGGGCCCTGTTCCCCGGGGAGCTGTTTTTT.

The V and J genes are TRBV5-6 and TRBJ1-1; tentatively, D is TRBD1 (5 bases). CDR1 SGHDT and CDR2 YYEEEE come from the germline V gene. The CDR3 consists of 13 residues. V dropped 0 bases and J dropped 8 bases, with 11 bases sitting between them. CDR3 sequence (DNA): TGTGCCAGCAGCTTGGGACGGGGCCAGGAAGCTTTCTTT. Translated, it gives CASSLGRGQEAFF. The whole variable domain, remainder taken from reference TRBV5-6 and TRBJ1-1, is DAGVTQSPTHLIKTRGQQVTLRCSPKSGHDTVSWYQQALGQGPQFIFQYYEEEERQRGNFPDRFSGHQFPNYSSELNVNALLLGDSALYLCASSLGRGQEAFFGQGTRLTVV.

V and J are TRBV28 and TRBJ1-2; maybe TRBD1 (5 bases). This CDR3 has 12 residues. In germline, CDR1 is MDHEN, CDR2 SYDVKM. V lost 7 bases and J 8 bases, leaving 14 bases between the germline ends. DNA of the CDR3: TGTGCCAGCAACGCCGACAGAAGGGGCTACACCTTC. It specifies CASNADRRGYTF.